A selection of T cell receptor beta chains follows, all from one sample in a study of blood T cell repertoires in COVID-19. Assay used: immunoSEQ multiplex PCR; TCRdb lists only in-frame clones, some missing. The sample lists approximately 170,000 clones; about 74% were seen once. The sequencing input was peripheral blood. These receptors originate from a woman of 80 years or more with acute or convalescent COVID-19. The CDR3 runs from the conserved cysteine through the conserved F or W. Expanded clones are given a class, and other clones once, few, many or no size at all.

size: -; V: TRBV4-3; CDR3: CASSQEGQGVRELFF
size: -; V: TRBV3-1/TRBV3-2; CDR3: CASSQASRVQYF
size: -; V: TRBV10-3; CDR3: CAIKGVLAGDHNEQFF
size: -; V: TRBV4-3; CDR3: CASSQVGSGRRSNEQYF
size: -; V: TRBV7-9; CDR3: CASRSDRGPDTQYF
size: -; V: TRBV6-5; CDR3: CASRRQTGTYEQYF
size: few; V: TRBV6-2/TRBV6-3; CDR3: CASSGLQREPHF
size: -; V: TRBV7-2; CDR3: CASSLNGGSLNGYTF
size: -; V: TRBV2; CDR3: CASRKARDRVNSPLHF
size: once; V: TRBV6-2/TRBV6-3; CDR3: CASSGTGQETQYF
size: few; V: TRBV5-1; CDR3: CASSLEGGEDIQYF
size: -; V: TRBV28; CDR3: CASDREYGDTQYF
size: -; V: TRBV19; CDR3: CASSVTGGHGYTF
size: -; V: TRBV19; CDR3: CASTPVQGDSPLHF
size: few; V: TRBV4-2; CDR3: CASSQSLAETYEQYF
size: few; V: TRBV9; CDR3: CASSVAIISSGGELFF
size: -; V: TRBV18; CDR3: CASSPSGSQETQYF
size: -; V: TRBV19; CDR3: CASSPIGQGSFYEQYF
size: -; V: TRBV29-1; CDR3: CTTRTGGGYTF
size: -; V: TRBV3-1/TRBV3-2; CDR3: CASSQSVGDYGYTF
size: -; V: TRBV7-3; CDR3: CASSLTREGQETQYF
size: -; V: TRBV11-2; CDR3: CAIRTSGAYEQYF
size: few; V: TRBV2; CDR3: CATHREGGETQYF
size: once; V: TRBV4-2; CDR3: CASSPDSYEQYF
size: -; V: TRBV9; CDR3: CASSTSGSSYNEQFF
size: -; V: TRBV4-2; CDR3: CASSQGQGEETQYF
size: -; V: TRBV27; CDR3: CASSATGGANYGYTF
size: -; V: TRBV18; CDR3: CASSPPGQSFNTEAFF
size: -; V: TRBV9; CDR3: CASSVELAGQGQETQYF
size: -; V: TRBV5-1; CDR3: CASSPGQLTSENQPQHF